Listed here are 26 T cell receptor beta chains from one sample, sequenced in a study of T cell changes during pregnancy in multiple sclerosis (dated by TCRdb to about 2019). Library preparation employed the immunoSEQ multiplex PCR assay. This is the immuneACCESS table as TCRdb keeps it, with only in-frame sequences that have V and J called. A part of the clones is gone; compared with another copy, unresolved V genes explain less than half, and the rest is unexplained. For this sample the table gives tens of thousands of clones, of which over 85% were detected only once. The ten top clones hold roughly 3.8% of the sample. The source was CD8+ T cells from peripheral blood mononuclear cells, collected after pregnancy. The origin of the receptors is a female donor with multiple sclerosis, enrolled in a pregnancy study.

This clone was detected once. The chain carries TRBV7-8 and TRBJ2-1; TRBD2 matches 10 bases. This CDR3 spans 15 amino acids. With V trimmed by 2 bases and J by 7 bases, 5 bases remained unmatched. Per the germline V gene, CDR1 is SGHVS and CDR2 is FQNEAQ. CDR3 amino acids: CASSLTGLATNEQFF. For the CDR3, the DNA is TGTGCCAGCAGCTTAACGGGACTAGCGACTAATGAGCAGTTCTTC.

V gene TRBV28 combines with J gene TRBJ1-5; TRBD1 aligns across 9 bases. The CDR3 loop spans 15 amino acids. From germline, CDR1 is MDHEN and CDR2 SYDVKM. The V segment lost 6 bases and the J segment 2 bases; nucleotides outside the gene matches: 5. The DNA of the CDR3 is TGTGCCAGCAGCTTCCGGGACAGGGGCAATCAGCCCCAGCATTTT. Protein sequence: CASSFRDRGNQPQHF.

The chain has TRBV27 and TRBJ2-7; D is perhaps TRBD2 (6 bases). This CDR3 contains 15 residues. With 2 bases removed from V and 3 bases from J, the gap between germline ends came to 14 bases. Germline-derived CDR1 and CDR2 are MNHEY and SMNVEV (reference sequence). CDR3 sequence: CASSLTVAGSYEQYF. Here the CDR3 DNA reads TGTGCCAGCAGTTTAACGGTGGCGGGAAGCTACGAGCAGTACTTC.

The CDR3 DNA reads TGTGCCAGCAGTGAATACCTAGGGACAGGGGGAGACGAGCAGTACTTC. This codes for CASSEYLGTGGDEQYF. This rearrangement joins TRBV6-1 to TRBJ2-7; 11 bases map to TRBD1. The germline V gene encodes CDR1 MNHNS and CDR2 SASEGT. CDR3 length: 16 residues. V gave up 2 bases and J gave up 5 bases; unmatched junction bases: 8.

CDR3 sequence (DNA): TGTGCCAGCAGCCAAATACAGGGACCCGGGGAGCTGTTTTTT. It yields the protein CASSQIQGPGELFF. The chain employs TRBV28 and TRBJ2-2, with a possible D match to TRBD1 (6 bases). CDR3 length equals 14 residues. Germline loops: CDR1 MDHEN, CDR2 SYDVKM. V lost 6 bases and J 6 bases, leaving 14 bases between the germline ends.

The chain has TRBV6-6 and TRBJ2-6, with D maybe TRBD1 (6 bases). The germline CDR1 and CDR2 sequences are MNHNY and SVGAGI (reference sequence). Deletions cut 4 bases from V and 4 bases from J, with 8 bases between. CDR3 length: 14 residues. The CDR3 sequence: CASSSGAGANVLTF. CDR3 nucleotide sequence: TGTGCCAGCAGTTCAGGGGCCGGGGCCAACGTCCTGACTTTC.

The V gene is TRBV4-2, the J gene TRBJ2-7; D possibly corresponds to TRBD2 (6 bases). The CDR3 length is 15 residues. Germline CDR1 is LGHNA and CDR2 is YNFKEQ. V lost 0 bases to trimming and J lost 2 bases, with 11 bases between them. This CDR3 is CASSQEQGGTYEQYF. The CDR3 nucleotides read TGTGCCAGCAGCCAAGAGCAGGGAGGTACCTACGAGCAGTACTTC.

The chain is built from TRBV9 and TRBJ2-7, with D tentatively TRBD2 (6 bases). Trimming took off 0 bases at V and 3 bases at J, with 10 bases between the two ends. The CDR3 has 14 amino acids. The V gene's germline CDR1 is SGDLS and CDR2 YYNGEE. In DNA, the CDR3 is TGTGCCAGCAGCGTAGATAGCGGAGTCTACGAGCAGTACTTC. Its protein is CASSVDSGVYEQYF.

By share of the sample, this clone is medium-sized. This chain links TRBV5-1 with TRBJ1-1, with TRBD1 matching 9 bases. The germline gives CDR1 SGHRS, CDR2 YFSETQ. The CDR3 extends over 14 amino acids. V gave up 1 base and J gave up 3 bases; unmatched junction bases: 1. The CDR3 protein is CASSLWTGDTEAFF. The CDR3 nucleotides are TGCGCCAGCAGCTTGTGGACAGGGGACACTGAAGCTTTCTTT.

This clone showed up just once. V is TRBV6-5 and J is TRBJ2-1; D might be TRBD2 (5 bases). The CDR3 is 15 residues long. Germline CDR1 MNHEY, CDR2 SVGAGI. V was cut by 0 bases and J by 8 bases, with 14 bases left in between. Written as DNA, the CDR3 is TGTGCCAGCAGTTACTCGCTGACACCGAGGGATGAGCAGTTCTTC. It codes for CASSYSLTPRDEQFF.

The chain has TRBV4-1 and TRBJ2-7; the D gene is possibly TRBD1 (6 bases). The V gene's germline CDR1 is MGHRA and CDR2 YSYEKL. This CDR3 is built from 16 residues. The germline V and J ends were trimmed by 4 bases and 2 bases, with 18 bases remaining between them. The CDR3 region has the DNA TGCGCCAGCAGCCGCACCGGGACACCTAGTCCCTACGAGCAGTACTTC. Its translation is CASSRTGTPSPYEQYF.

This clone appeared once. The chain combines TRBV28 with TRBJ2-2; D gene unclear. Trimming pared 9 bases from V and 6 bases from J, leaving 8 bases between. The CDR3 has 11 residues. Germline CDR1 reads MDHEN; CDR2 reads SYDVKM. In nucleotides, the CDR3 is TGTGCCAGTCGGGTTCCCGGGGAGCTGTTTTTT. Its translation: CASRVPGELFF.

This clone was observed once. V usage is TRBV4-2 and J usage is TRBJ2-6; tentative D call: TRBD1 (7 bases). With 3 bases removed from V and 0 bases from J, the gap between germline ends came to 12 bases. Germline V gene lookup returns CDR1 LGHNA and CDR2 YNFKEQ. The CDR3 totals 17 residues. CDR3 protein: CASSHGGDSSGANVLTF. In DNA, the CDR3 is TGTGCCAGCAGCCACGGCGGGGACAGCTCTGGGGCCAACGTCCTGACTTTC.

V usage is TRBV13 and J usage is TRBJ2-2; perhaps TRBD2 as D (7 bases). Trimming stripped 2 bases from V and 4 bases from J, with 14 bases between. CDR3 length: 16 amino acids. Germline V lookup: CDR1 PRHDT, CDR2 FYEKMQ (reference sequence). The CDR3 reads CASSLNGGQGTGELFF. DNA for the CDR3: TGTGCCAGCAGCTTAAACGGGGGGCAAGGCACCGGGGAGCTGTTTTTT.

V gene TRBV7-6 combines with J gene TRBJ2-3; TRBD2 matches 9 bases. Germline V gene sequence: CDR1 SGHVS, CDR2 FNYEAQ. V was pared by 5 bases and J by 6 bases, with 15 bases of the junction left unmatched. The CDR3 consists of 17 residues. CDR3 sequence: CASSPRPSAGGKDTQYF. The CDR3 DNA follows: TGTGCCAGCAGCCCCCGGCCGTCGGCGGGAGGGAAGGATACGCAGTATTTT.

The rearrangement joins TRBV2 to TRBJ2-7; tentatively, D is TRBD2 (5 bases). Germline lookup yields CDR1 SNHLY and CDR2 FYNNEI. This CDR3 is 16 amino acids long. Trimming took 1 base from V and 0 from J, leaving 13 bases between them. The CDR3 bases are TGTGCCAGCAGTGAAGGGACGGGGAAGAGCTCCTACGAGCAGTACTTC. Translated, it gives CASSEGTGKSSYEQYF. Combining the CDR3 with reference TRBV2 and TRBJ2-7 gives the whole variable domain EPEVTQTPSHQVTQMGQEVILRCVPISNHLYFYWYRQILGQKVEFLVSFYNNEISEKSEIFDDQFSVERPDGSNFTLKIRSTKLEDSAMYFCASSEGTGKSSYEQYFGPGTRLTVT.

This clone was seen once. In nucleotides, the CDR3 is TGTGCCAGTAGTATCCAGGGTGGGAACACTGAAGCTTTCTTT. Translating it yields CASSIQGGNTEAFF. V usage is TRBV19 and J usage is TRBJ1-1, with D possibly being TRBD1 (5 bases). CDR1 LNHDA and CDR2 SQIVND come from the germline V gene (reference sequence). The ends were cut back, 3 bases at V and 1 base at J, with 9 bases in the middle. The CDR3 has 14 amino acids.

The chain couples TRBV7-9 to TRBJ2-7, with 9 bases aligning to TRBD1. CDR3 length equals 15 residues. V gave up 4 bases and J gave up 0 bases; unmatched junction bases: 4. CDR1 and CDR2 (germline): SEHNR, FQNEAQ (reference sequence). CDR3 in amino acids: CASSSGQGPSYEQYF. The CDR3 DNA reads as TGTGCCAGCAGCTCGGGACAGGGTCCCTCCTACGAGCAGTACTTC.

This chain uses TRBV7-8 with TRBJ2-7, with a tentative D call TRBD2 (6 bases). CDR3 length equals 15 residues. The germline V and J ends were trimmed by 5 bases and 1 base, with 15 bases remaining between them. Germline CDR1 SGHVS, CDR2 FQNEAQ. The CDR3 protein is CASSAAGPTSYEQYF. The CDR3 bases are TGTGCCAGCAGCGCCGCGGGACCTACTTCCTACGAGCAGTACTTC.

The chain couples TRBV13 to TRBJ1-5; weak D call: TRBD1 (6 bases). From germline, CDR1 is PRHDT and CDR2 FYEKMQ (reference sequence). The CDR3 has 13 residues. Trimming took off 5 bases at V and 4 bases at J, with 9 bases between the two ends. The CDR3 sequence is CASSTDRNQPQHF. The CDR3 coding sequence is TGTGCCAGCAGCACGGACAGAAATCAGCCCCAGCATTTT. The complete variable domain, with remaining parts taken from reference TRBV13 and TRBJ1-5, reads AAGVIQSPRHLIKEKRETATLKCYPIPRHDTVYWYQQGPGQDPQFLISFYEKMQSDKGSIPDRFSAQQFSDYHSELNMSSLELGDSALYFCASSTDRNQPQHFGDGTRLSIL.

The chain uses TRBV5-4 and TRBJ2-1; TRBD2 agrees at 8 bases. Germline V gene sequence: CDR1 SGHNT, CDR2 YYREEE (reference sequence). The CDR3 is made up of 15 amino acids. With 5 bases clipped from V and 0 bases from J, the junction kept 4 bases outside the gene matches. The CDR3 DNA is TGTGCCAGCAGGTATCGGGGGGGCTCCTACAATGAGCAGTTCTTC. Residues: CASRYRGGSYNEQFF.

This clone showed up just a few times. The rearrangement uses TRBV7-7 and TRBJ2-1; a weak D match, TRBD2 (6 bases). The CDR3 covers 15 residues. The V and J ends lost 1 base and 4 bases respectively, with 11 bases between them. Germline assignment: CDR1 SSHAT and CDR2 FNYEAQ (reference sequence). CDR3 coding DNA: TGTGCCAGCAGCTTAGTCGGGAGCGGGTACAATGAGCAGTTCTTC. It specifies CASSLVGSGYNEQFF.

The V and J genes are TRBV4-3 and TRBJ1-1; D ambiguous. The CDR3 has 13 residues. The V end was cut by 4 bases, the J end by 1 base, with 7 bases between. CDR1 is LGHNA and CDR2 is YSLEER in the germline V gene. CDR3 nucleotide sequence: TGCGCCAGCAGCCCCGAGTCGAACACTGAAGCTTTCTTT. It is translated as CASSPESNTEAFF.

The genes are TRBV28 and TRBJ2-7, with 7 nucleotides matching TRBD2. V was clipped by 5 bases and J by 3 bases; unmatched bases: 7. CDR1 and CDR2 from the germline V gene are MDHEN and SYDVKM. CDR3 length: 14 amino acids. CDR3 residues: CASSRLGLDYEQYF. CDR3 nucleotides: TGTGCCAGCAGTCGACTAGGACTAGACTACGAGCAGTACTTC.

The chain carries TRBV9 and TRBJ2-7; 9 nucleotides line up with TRBD1. Per germline, CDR1 SGDLS and CDR2 YYNGEE. J was trimmed by 4 bases and V by 4 bases; bases with no gene match: 6. The CDR3 has 14 amino acids. CDR3 in amino acids: CASSPRDREYEQYF. DNA of the CDR3: TGTGCCAGCAGCCCCCGGGACAGGGAATACGAGCAGTACTTC.

A few counts support this clone. V is TRBV4-2 and J is TRBJ1-1, with D uncertain. V was clipped by 0 bases and J by 0 bases, with 17 bases between them. Germline V gene sequence: CDR1 LGHNA, CDR2 YNFKEQ. The length of the CDR3 is 18 residues. The CDR3: CASSQDPSSEFMNTEAFF. The CDR3 DNA reads TGTGCCAGCAGCCAAGATCCTAGCAGTGAATTCATGAACACTGAAGCTTTCTTT.